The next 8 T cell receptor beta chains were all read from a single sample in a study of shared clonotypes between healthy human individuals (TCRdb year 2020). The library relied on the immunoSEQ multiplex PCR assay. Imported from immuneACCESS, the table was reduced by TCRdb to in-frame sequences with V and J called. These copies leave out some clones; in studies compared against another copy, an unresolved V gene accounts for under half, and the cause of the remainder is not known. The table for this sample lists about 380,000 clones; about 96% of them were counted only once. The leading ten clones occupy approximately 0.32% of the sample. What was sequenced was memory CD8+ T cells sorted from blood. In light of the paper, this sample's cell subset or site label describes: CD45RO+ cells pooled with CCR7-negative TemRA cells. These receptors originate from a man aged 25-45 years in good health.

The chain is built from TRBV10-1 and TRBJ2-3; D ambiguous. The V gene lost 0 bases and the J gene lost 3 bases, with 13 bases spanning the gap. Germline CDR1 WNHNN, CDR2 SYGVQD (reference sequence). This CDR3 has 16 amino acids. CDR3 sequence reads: CASSESPTGFTDTQYF. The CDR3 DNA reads TGCGCCAGCAGTGAGTCTCCGACTGGGTTTACAGATACGCAGTATTTT.

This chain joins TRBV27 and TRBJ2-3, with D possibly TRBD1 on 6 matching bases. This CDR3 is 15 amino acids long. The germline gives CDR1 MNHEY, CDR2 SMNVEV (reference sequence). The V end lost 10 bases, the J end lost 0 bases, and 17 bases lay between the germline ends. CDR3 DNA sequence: TGTGCCACCAACAGGGATTCATGGAGCACAGATACGCAGTATTTT. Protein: CATNRDSWSTDTQYF.

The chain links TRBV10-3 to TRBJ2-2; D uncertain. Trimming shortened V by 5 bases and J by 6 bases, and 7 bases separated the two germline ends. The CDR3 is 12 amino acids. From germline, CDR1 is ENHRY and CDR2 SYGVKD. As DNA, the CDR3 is TGTGCCATCAGTACGACCGCCGGGGAGCTGTTTTTT. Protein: CAISTTAGELFF.

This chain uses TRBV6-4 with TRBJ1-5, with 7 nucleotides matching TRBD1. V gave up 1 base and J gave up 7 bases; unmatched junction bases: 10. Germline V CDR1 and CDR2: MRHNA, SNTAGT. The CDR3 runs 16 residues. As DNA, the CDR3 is TGTGCCAGCAGTGACTTCGACAGGGAATTGTGGCAGCCCCAGCATTTT. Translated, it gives CASSDFDRELWQPQHF.

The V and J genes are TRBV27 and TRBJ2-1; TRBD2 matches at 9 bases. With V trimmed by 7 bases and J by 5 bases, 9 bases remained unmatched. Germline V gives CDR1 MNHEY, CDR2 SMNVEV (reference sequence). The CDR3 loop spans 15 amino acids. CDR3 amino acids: CASKSPQRGDNEQFF. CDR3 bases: TGTGCCAGCAAATCACCCCAGCGGGGGGACAATGAGCAGTTCTTC.

This CDR3 reads CASSLTGASGANVLTF. The CDR3 DNA follows: TGTGCCAGCAGCTTAACGGGCGCCTCTGGGGCCAACGTCCTGACTTTC. V usage is TRBV7-3 and J usage is TRBJ2-6; unclear D gene. Germline V gene data show CDR1 as SGHTA and CDR2 as FQGTGA. This CDR3 comprises 16 residues. The germline V and J ends were trimmed by 0 bases and 0 bases, with 6 bases remaining between them. Supplemented by reference TRBV7-3 and TRBJ2-6, the full variable domain reads GAGVSQTPSNKVTEKGKYVELRCDPISGHTALYWYRQSLGQGPEFLIYFQGTGAADDSGLPNDRFFAVRPEGSVSTLKIQRTERGDSAVYLCASSLTGASGANVLTFGAGSRLTVL.

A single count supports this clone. Here the CDR3 DNA reads TGTGCCAGCAGCTTAGAGGGGCCCTACGAGCAGTACTTC. The encoded protein is CASSLEGPYEQYF. The genes are TRBV7-9 and TRBJ2-7; a possible D gene is TRBD1 (5 bases). Per the germline V gene, CDR1 is SEHNR and CDR2 is FQNEAQ (reference sequence). The CDR3 has 13 amino acids. Trimming took off 1 base at V and 2 bases at J, with 6 bases between the two ends.

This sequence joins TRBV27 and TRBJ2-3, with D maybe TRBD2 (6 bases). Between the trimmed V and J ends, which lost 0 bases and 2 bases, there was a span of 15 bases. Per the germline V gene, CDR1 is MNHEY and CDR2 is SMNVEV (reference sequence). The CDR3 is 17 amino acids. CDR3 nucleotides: TGTGCCAGCAGTTTATCGCAGACTAGGCTACTCACAGATACGCAGTATTTT. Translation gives CASSLSQTRLLTDTQYF.